This T cell receptor beta chain was recovered during a study of T cells in Graves' hyperthyroidism and ophthalmopathy (dated by TCRdb to about 2019). In terms of the full investigation: To identify TCR V-J signatures that set the groups apart, the researchers used a discovery cohort of 100 patients, made up of some 41 with Graves' ophthalmopathy and 57 with stable Graves' hyperthyroidism. An independent validation cohort of 18 to 20 hyperthyroidism patients and approximately 17 patients who later progressed to ophthalmopathy tested prospective prediction of ophthalmopathy. For training and testing, the 100 or so patients in the discovery cohort were randomly divided in a 7:3 ratio. In addition, the study compared T-cell repertoires in thyroid tissue and in blood from six Graves' hyperthyroidism patients. Following sampling, methimazole starting at 30 mg daily was given to hyperthyroidism patients, and high-dose intravenous methylprednisolone was given to ophthalmopathy patients. TCR Vbeta CDR3 sequencing of approximately 140 peripheral blood samples (around 45 ophthalmopathy, about 74 hyperthyroidism and roughly 17 progressor patients) is reported in the paper.

In this sample, this clonotype turned up many times. This receptor's antigen is unknown. The record has no base qualities; no much larger clone is one base away. General findings and caveats noted by the study authors: Most expanded thyroid clonotypes (frequency above 0.001) were also detected in blood, suggesting blood repertoires may reflect thyroid immune responses. No statistical method was used to set the sample size in advance, and investigators knew the group allocation. Ophthalmopathy was separated from stable hyperthyroidism by a 13 V-J signature model, with around 90% sensitivity and approximately 81% specificity obtained in cross-validation and 80%/75% obtained in testing. In validation, the model predicted progression to ophthalmopathy with around 71% sensitivity and 72.22% specificity, a median of approximately 6.7 months before onset.

CDR3 length: 19 amino acids, cysteine to phenylalanine. Only the CDR3 region is kept as DNA, spanning 57 bases read in frame from base 1. The germline V gene yields SGHRS for CDR1 and YFSETQ for CDR2. From V the trimming removes 1 base and from J it removes 0 bases, while the gene matches leave 10 bases of the junction unaccounted for. Graves' hyperthyroidism was defined as stable when no progression to ophthalmopathy occurred over 18 months of follow-up. Hyperthyroidism patients were newly diagnosed, with disease duration under 2 months, and aged 18 to 65 years. The study excluded patients with uncontrolled infections, other autoimmune diseases, pregnancy or lactation. Diagnoses were based on clinical symptoms, serum thyroxine and TRAb, thyroid ultrasound and orbital computed tomography. Trizol reagent was used to extract total RNA, and RNA quality was then checked on an Agilent 2100 Bioanalyzer.

The TCR beta CDR3 regions were amplified from the RNA transcripts. For the first round of RT-PCR on the TCR CDR3, the HTBI primer set was used together with the Qiagen OneStep RT-PCR kit. Libraries were constructed in a second round of multiplex PCR, after which size selection and purification were performed. The libraries were sequenced on an Illumina HiSeq2000 using paired-end 100 bp reads. The published analysis was carried out like this. SOAPnuke was used to process the raw data, with reads discarded if the reads contained adapters or uncalled bases, had a mean Phred below 15, or lacked an exact constant-primer or identifier match. High-quality paired reads were merged using COPE v1.2.5, and each unique nucleotide sequence was defined as a clonotype. MiTCR v1.1 was used to align clonotypes to the IMGT TRBV, TRBD and TRBJ reference segments. The analysis included only V-J combinations with a frequency above 0.0001, which together covered around 99% of the repertoires. A TCS score was defined as the ratio of F50 (clonal expansion) to E x V (chaos), with BLOSUM62-based TCRdist applied between CDR3 peptides within each V-J. Welch's t-statistics and random forest reduced just over 500 V-J features to some 14, which were used in a naive Bayes classifier (R e1071). The Morisita-Horn index was used to measure how similar the thyroid and blood repertoires were. The public reads were reanalyzed by TCRdb: fastp trimming at Q25, MiXCR alignment, in-frame beta chains only. Each entry is one CDR3 protein sequence, shown with its most common DNA and genes. TCRdb assigned the V and J calls; the authors' analysis was not used. The sample table records roughly 570,000 distinct CDR3 sequences; under 60% of these occur just once. The ten largest clones add up to around 7.7% of the sample.

The rearranged segments are TRBV5-1 and TRBJ2-5; 12 bases in between match TRBD2. Input material: peripheral blood or thyroid tissue (not recorded which). The sequence derives from a woman under 30 with Graves' hyperthyroidism. The CDR3 reads as follows: CASSLCWTSGKEYQETQYF. The DNA is TGCGCCAGCAGCTTGTGCTGGACTAGCGGGAAGGAATACCAAGAGACCCAGTACTTC.